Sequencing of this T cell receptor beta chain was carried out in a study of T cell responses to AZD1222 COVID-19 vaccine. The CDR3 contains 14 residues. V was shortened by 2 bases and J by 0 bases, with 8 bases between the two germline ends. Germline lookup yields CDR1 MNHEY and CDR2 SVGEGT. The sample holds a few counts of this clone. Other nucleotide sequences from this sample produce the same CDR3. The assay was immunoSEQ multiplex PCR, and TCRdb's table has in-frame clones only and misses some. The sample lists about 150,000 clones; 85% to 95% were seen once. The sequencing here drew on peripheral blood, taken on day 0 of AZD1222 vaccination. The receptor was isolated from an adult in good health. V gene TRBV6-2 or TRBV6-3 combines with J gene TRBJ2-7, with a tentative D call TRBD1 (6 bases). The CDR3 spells CASSYGTNSYEQYF. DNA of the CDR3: TGTGCCAGCAGTTACGGGACAAACTCCTACGAGCAGTACTTC.